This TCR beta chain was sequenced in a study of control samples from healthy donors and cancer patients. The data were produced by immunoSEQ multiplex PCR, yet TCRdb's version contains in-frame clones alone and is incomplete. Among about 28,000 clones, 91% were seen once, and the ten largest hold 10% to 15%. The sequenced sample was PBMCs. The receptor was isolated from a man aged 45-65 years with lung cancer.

The CDR3 nucleotides read TGTGCCAGCAGTTCGGACAGGGAAGGTGGCTACACCTTC. This codes for CASSSDREGGYTF. The chain carries TRBV12-3 or TRBV12-4 and TRBJ1-2; 8 positions match TRBD1. The junction had 5 bases not matched to a gene; V was cut back by 4 bases and J by 7 bases. This CDR3 has 13 residues.